The 28 T cell receptor beta chains given below trace back to one sample, sequenced in a study of T cells after yellow fever vaccination. One entry per CDR3 protein results from TCRdb running MiXCR on the 5' RACE reads. This sample has 150,000 to 200,000 distinct CDR3 sequences, with roughly 9.6% found just once. Sequencing used CD8+ T cells sorted from PBMCs, obtained 15 days after the yellow fever booster vaccination. Every receptor here comes from a man aged 18 to 30 who received the YFV17D yellow fever vaccine.

In this sample, this clonotype turned up many times. This chain uses TRBV27 with TRBJ2-1; 10 nucleotides align to TRBD2. This CDR3 contains 14 residues. The germline V gene encodes CDR1 MNHEY and CDR2 SMNVEV (reference sequence). V shed 6 bases, J shed 8 bases, and the junction held 7 bases outside the gene matches. The CDR3 sequence: CASRGAGGGDEQFF. DNA for the CDR3: TGTGCCAGCAGGGGAGCGGGGGGGGGTGATGAGCAGTTCTTC.

This clonotype was recorded only once. The CDR3 DNA follows: TGCGCCAGCAGCCAAGATCGCAGCGCTGGAAACACCATATATTTT. It translates to CASSQDRSAGNTIYF. The chain couples TRBV4-3 to TRBJ1-3; D uncertain. Germline values: CDR1 LGHNA, CDR2 YSLEER. The CDR3 consists of 15 residues. V lost 0 bases and J lost 2, with 8 bases in between.

The chain employs TRBV5-5 and TRBJ2-3, with D unresolved. Trimming left V 0 bases short and J 0 bases short, with 8 bases between. This CDR3 comprises 15 residues. The germline V gene encodes CDR1 SGHKS and CDR2 YYEKEE (reference sequence). The CDR3, as DNA: TGTGCCAGCAGCTTGGTCGCCAGAAGCACAGATACGCAGTATTTT. This codes for CASSLVARSTDTQYF.

The gene calls are TRBV7-9 and TRBJ1-6; no definite D call. CDR1 is SEHNR, CDR2 FQNEAQ, per germline (reference sequence). Trimming cost V 1 base and J 16 bases, with 11 bases left between them. The length of the CDR3 is 12 residues. The CDR3 sequence: CASSLVERVLHF. DNA of the CDR3: TGTGCCAGCAGCTTAGTTGAGAGGGTTCTCCACTTT.

This clonotype appeared a few times. CDR3 in DNA: TGTGCCAGCAGTCTTAGACACTCCTCCCGGGACGGGAGCTCCTACGAGCAGTACTTC. As protein: CASSLRHSSRDGSSYEQYF. This chain links TRBV6-5 with TRBJ2-7; D is perhaps TRBD2 (6 bases). The length of the CDR3 is 19 residues. Trimming stripped 5 bases from V and 0 bases from J, with 26 bases between. Germline V gene sequence: CDR1 MNHEY, CDR2 SVGAGI.

The V call is TRBV6-6, the J call TRBJ1-1; D is unresolved. This CDR3 is built from 12 residues. V lost 7 bases and J 6 bases, leaving 12 bases between the germline ends. Germline values: CDR1 MNHNY, CDR2 SVGAGI (reference sequence). This CDR3 is CASTPTRAEAFF. The DNA of the CDR3 is TGTGCCAGCACCCCAACAAGGGCTGAAGCTTTCTTT.

The rearrangement links TRBV7-6 to TRBJ2-5; a weak D match, TRBD2 (7 bases). V was trimmed by 6 bases and J by 4 bases, leaving 12 bases between them. CDR1 is SGHVS, CDR2 FNYEAQ, per germline. The CDR3 has 13 residues. The CDR3 reads CASRVRGAETQYF. For the CDR3, the DNA is TGTGCCAGCAGAGTACGGGGGGCAGAGACCCAGTACTTC.

The V call is TRBV9, the J call TRBJ2-7; tentative D call: TRBD1 (6 bases). The V gene lost 4 bases and the J gene lost 6 bases, with 17 bases spanning the gap. The CDR3 loop spans 14 amino acids. Germline values: CDR1 SGDLS, CDR2 YYNGEE. The CDR3 loop reads CASSLGAGVPEQYF. CDR3 nucleotides: TGTGCCAGCAGCCTCGGGGCAGGGGTCCCCGAGCAGTACTTC.

This clonotype was counted only a few times. The chain combines TRBV12-3 or TRBV12-4 with TRBJ2-1; D is possibly TRBD1 (6 bases). The length of the CDR3 is 14 residues. Trimming removed 7 bases at V and 4 bases at J, with 14 bases between. CDR3: CASTLGDTYNEQFF. CDR3 in DNA: TGTGCCAGCACTCTGGGGGACACGTACAATGAGCAGTTCTTC.

Ten or more counts support this clonotype. This chain uses TRBV9 with TRBJ1-2, with D uncertain. The V gene's germline CDR1 is SGDLS and CDR2 YYNGEE. V was cut by 3 bases and J by 3 bases, with 15 bases left in between. CDR3 length: 15 residues. The CDR3 is CASSAPGPTDYGYTF. The CDR3 DNA reads TGTGCCAGCAGCGCTCCGGGCCCAACGGACTATGGCTACACCTTC.

This clonotype has more than one count but fewer than ten. V and J are TRBV2 and TRBJ2-1; possibly TRBD2 for D (6 bases). Germline loops: CDR1 SNHLY, CDR2 FYNNEI. Deletions cut 6 bases from V and 0 bases from J, with 12 bases between. This CDR3 comprises 15 residues. The CDR3 region has the DNA TGTGCCAGCAGGCGGGCGGGGAGCTCCTACAATGAGCAGTTCTTC. This codes for CASRRAGSSYNEQFF.

This chain joins TRBV19 and TRBJ2-7; 11 bases are a match to TRBD1. The germline V gene has CDR1 LNHDA and CDR2 SQIVND (reference sequence). V was clipped by 6 bases and J by 1 base; unmatched bases: 5. This CDR3 has 15 residues. CDR3 loop: CASRPGTGGSYEQYF. CDR3 nucleotides: TGTGCCAGTAGGCCCGGGACAGGGGGATCCTACGAGCAGTACTTC.

This clonotype was detected a few times. One end of the junction is discordant with germline, which a read error may explain. CDR3 bases: TGCGCCAGCAGCCAATTCGTGGCTGGGCCCAACGTCCTGACTTTC. The encoded protein is CASSQFVAGPNVLTF. The chain links TRBV4-1 to TRBJ2-6; D is undetermined. The CDR3 contains 15 residues. CDR1 MGHRA and CDR2 YSYEKL come from the germline V gene.

The chain recombines TRBV9 with TRBJ2-1; the D is unclear. V was shortened by 2 bases and J by 7 bases, with 10 bases between the two germline ends. The CDR3 runs 13 residues. Germline assignment: CDR1 SGDLS and CDR2 YYNGEE. The CDR3 sequence: CASSVLVENEQFF. For the CDR3, the DNA is TGTGCCAGCAGCGTCCTCGTTGAAAATGAGCAGTTCTTC.

This clonotype was detected many times. The chain couples TRBV4-1 to TRBJ2-1; D tentatively reads TRBD1 or TRBD2 (5 bases each). V lost 1 base to trimming and J lost 2 bases, with 12 bases between them. Germline V gene data show CDR1 as MGHRA and CDR2 as YSYEKL. The CDR3 extends over 16 amino acids. CDR3 bases: TGCGCCAGCAGCCAAGTGAGGGGCACCACCTACAATGAGCAGTTCTTC. Its translation is CASSQVRGTTYNEQFF.

This clonotype has more than one count but fewer than ten. The J gene is TRBJ1-2, the V gene TRBV2; TRBD1 matches at 9 bases. The J segment lost 0 bases and the V segment lost 8 bases, leaving 10 bases of the junction unmatched. From germline, CDR1 is SNHLY and CDR2 FYNNEI. The CDR3 consists of 16 residues. The CDR3 DNA is TGTGCCAGCTCCTTGGACAGGGGTACGCCTAACTATGGCTACACCTTC. Translation: CASSLDRGTPNYGYTF.

The CDR3 is CSVEDENTDTQYF. Here the CDR3 DNA reads TGCAGCGTTGAAGACGAGAACACAGATACGCAGTATTTT. The rearrangement joins TRBV29-1 to TRBJ2-3; D call uncertain. V lost 0 bases to trimming and J lost 2 bases, with 6 bases between them. The germline CDR1 and CDR2 sequences are SQVTM and ANQGSEA. The CDR3 contains 13 residues.

This clonotype showed up just a few times. The gene calls are TRBV4-3 and TRBJ2-1; 10 positions agree with TRBD1. The CDR3 loop spans 17 amino acids. V lost 2 bases to trimming and J lost 7 bases; unmatched junction nucleotides: 11. CDR1 is LGHNA, CDR2 YSLEER, per germline. CDR3 protein: CASSQRGGGQGRNEQFF. CDR3 DNA sequence: TGCGCCAGCAGCCAACGAGGGGGGGGACAGGGGAGGAATGAGCAGTTCTTC.

This clonotype turned up a few times. The rearrangement links TRBV2 to TRBJ2-1; 13 positions agree with TRBD2. CDR1 and CDR2 (germline): SNHLY, FYNNEI. With 6 bases clipped from V and 10 bases from J, the junction kept 15 bases outside the gene matches. This CDR3 has 17 residues. CDR3 nucleotide sequence: TGTGCCAGCAGGGATCGCCCGGGACTAGCGGGGTCGCGGGAGCAGTTCTTC. Amino acid sequence: CASRDRPGLAGSREQFF.

This clonotype was observed a few times. The CDR3 reads CASSSGTVNTEAFF. In DNA form, the CDR3 reads TGTGCCAGCAGCTCCGGGACAGTGAACACTGAAGCTTTCTTT. J is TRBJ1-1 and V is TRBV12-3 or TRBV12-4; TRBD1 agrees at 7 bases. V was pared by 6 bases and J by 0 bases, with 4 bases of the junction left unmatched. The CDR3 spans 14 residues.

The sample holds a few counts of this clonotype. The rearrangement joins TRBV7-3 to TRBJ2-7, with D perhaps matching TRBD1 (6 bases). Germline values: CDR1 SGHTA, CDR2 FQGTGA. The V gene lost 4 bases and the J gene lost 3 bases, with 16 bases spanning the gap. The CDR3 contains 15 residues. Written as DNA, the CDR3 is TGTGCCAGCAGCTACGTCGGACAGACAGTCTACGAGCAGTACGTC. Amino acid sequence: CASSYVGQTVYEQYV.

This chain connects TRBV6-2 or TRBV6-3 to TRBJ1-2; 7 nucleotides align to TRBD1. Germline assignment: CDR1 MNHEY and CDR2 SVGEGT. Trimming cost V 2 bases and J 7 bases; bases outside gene matches: 7. The CDR3 sequence is 14 residues long. The CDR3 region has the DNA TGTGCCAGCAGTTACGCCCTTCACAGGGGTGGCTACACCTTC. This codes for CASSYALHRGGYTF.

This clonotype appeared a few times. The chain couples TRBV7-9 to TRBJ2-1; D remains unclear. Trimming removed 0 bases at V and 3 bases at J, with 9 bases between. Germline V CDR1 and CDR2: SEHNR, FQNEAQ (reference sequence). The CDR3 covers 15 residues. CDR3 nucleotide sequence: TGTGCCAGCAGCTTAGCCTATGGCGGCTACAATGAGCAGTTCTTC. Translating gives CASSLAYGGYNEQFF. The full variable domain, completed using reference TRBV7-9 and TRBJ2-1, is DTGVSQNPRHKITKRGQNVTFRCDPISEHNRLYWYRQTLGQGPEFLTYFQNEAQLEKSRLLSDRFSAERPKGSFSTLEIQRTEQGDSAMYLCASSLAYGGYNEQFFGPGTRLTVL.

Written as DNA, the CDR3 is TGTGCCAGCAGTGGGGTCGGGACAGGCTATTGGGGCACTGAAGCTTTCTTT. Its protein product is CASSGVGTGYWGTEAFF. The rearrangement joins TRBV12-3 or TRBV12-4 to TRBJ1-1; 8 nucleotides match TRBD1. V shed 5 bases and J 4 bases; nucleotides not matched to a gene: 15. The CDR3 contains 17 residues.

This clonotype appeared a few times. The rearrangement uses TRBV12-3 or TRBV12-4 and TRBJ2-3; 7 bases fit TRBD2. With 7 bases clipped from V and 4 bases from J, the junction kept 8 bases outside the gene matches. The CDR3 covers 14 residues. CDR3 in DNA: TGTGCCAGCACCCTCGGGGGGACCTCAGATACGCAGTATTTT. Translated, it gives CASTLGGTSDTQYF.

This clonotype was observed a handful of times. The chain couples TRBV30 to TRBJ1-1, with D unclear. V lost 4 bases, J lost 1 base, and 16 bases lay in between. The CDR3 length is 15 residues. CDR1 and CDR2 from the germline V gene are GTSNPN and SVGIG (reference sequence). CDR3 sequence (DNA): TGTGCCTGGACTATTCACTCGGGCAGGAACACTGAAGCTTTCTTT. Protein sequence: CAWTIHSGRNTEAFF.

This chain connects TRBV23-1 to TRBJ2-3, with no clear D. TRBV23-1 is an ORF for which the function is uncertain. The CDR3 extends over 15 amino acids. The V end was cut by 2 bases, the J end by 4 bases, with 13 bases between. The CDR3 is CASSQPQSKADTQYF. Here the CDR3 DNA reads TGCGCCAGCAGTCAACCCCAATCTAAGGCAGATACGCAGTATTTT.

This clonotype has just a few counts. The V call is TRBV4-1, the J call TRBJ2-2; D gene uncertain. The CDR3 contains 15 residues. V dropped 1 base and J dropped 1 base, with 7 bases sitting between them. Germline-derived CDR1 and CDR2 are MGHRA and YSYEKL. This chain's CDR3 is CASSQVTVNTGELFF. CDR3 coding DNA: TGCGCCAGCAGCCAAGTAACAGTGAACACCGGGGAGCTGTTTTTT.